This T cell receptor (beta chain) was retrieved from a study of T cells expressing NK-cell markers. Turning to the study itself: All TCR beta repertoires analysed originated from sorted CD3+CD56+NKG2C+, CD3+CD56+NKG2C- and CD3+CD56-NKG2C+ T cells. Among eight sequenced donors, seven carried HCMV seropositivity while one was seronegative.

CDR3 length: 16 residues. Germline loops: CDR1 SGHVS, CDR2 FQNEAQ. A remark on this clonotype: Its antigen is not identified.

Study findings and constraints: The CD3+CD56-NKG2C+ fraction of a handful of donors was also led by these clonotypes. Uncertainty persisted over the HCMV specificity of expanded NKG2C+ T cell clones.

TCRdb reprocessed the 5' RACE reads and stores each CDR3 protein as one record, lacking DNA. The sample has almost 450,000 distinct CDR3 sequences; the top ten hold roughly 7.2%. Sequenced: blood T cells: a sorted CD56 or NKG2C T cell subset, CD4+ or CD8+ T cells, or bulk PBMC T cells (not recorded which). The V and J genes are TRBV7-8 and TRBJ1-3; lacking DNA, the TRBD1 call made by TCRdb goes unchecked. This TCR was recovered from a woman aged 18 to 75 in good health. The CDR3: CASSLVPKQGGNTIYF.